The clone carrying this TCR beta chain has a count of ten or more. Researchers took RNA transcripts and amplified the TCR beta CDR3 regions from them. The TCR CDR3 was amplified in a first-round RT-PCR using the HTBI primer set. TCRdb passed the multiplex PCR reads through MiXCR, listing each CDR3 protein once. Counted here are around 420,000 distinct CDR3 sequences, roughly 14% occurring once; the ten biggest clones make up 13% to 15%. The CDR3 is 16 amino acids. V lost 5 bases and J lost 6, with 20 bases in between. Germline lookup yields CDR1 MDHEN and CDR2 SYDVKM. This record belongs to a study of T cells in Graves' hyperthyroidism and ophthalmopathy. Study-wide background: Any treatment followed the collection of peripheral blood at initial diagnosis.

The receptor's source is a woman younger than 30 with Graves' hyperthyroidism. The sample consisted of blood. The rearrangement uses TRBV28 and TRBJ2-1, with TRBD2 as a possible D gene (6 bases). CDR3 sequence reads: CASSPSTRVGRNEQFF. CDR3 nucleotide sequence: TGTGCCAGCAGTCCATCGACTAGAGTCGGACGCAATGAGCAGTTCTTC.